This entry features one T cell receptor beta chain sequence. These data are taken from a study of cytomegalovirus exposure and HLA in healthy donors. The donors were members of the validation cohort, which comprised approximately 120 subjects and was separate from the first cohort of 600 to 850 subjects. Clones were read by immunoSEQ multiplex PCR, and TCRdb kept only the in-frame ones, dropping some. The data hold 100,000 to 150,000 clones, with about nine tenths observed a single time. CDR3 length equals 15 residues. Germline V gives CDR1 SGHRS, CDR2 YFSETQ. V was pared by 5 bases and J by 1 base, with 14 bases between.

This clonotype originated in a woman aged 18 to 35 in good health and CMV-seronegative. The chain links TRBV5-1 to TRBJ2-3; a weak D match, TRBD2 (5 bases). Sequencing was performed on PBMCs. The DNA for the CDR3 is TGCGCCAGCAGAAAGACTACCCCCGGCACAGATACGCAGTATTTT. Encoded protein: CASRKTTPGTDTQYF.